What follows is one T cell receptor beta chain and its context. This sample is part of a study of tumor-infiltrating lymphocytes in localized non-small cell lung cancer. Trimming removed 5 bases at V and 7 bases at J, with 17 bases between. The CDR3 sequence is 14 residues long. Germline assignment: CDR1 MNHEY and CDR2 SVGAGI. Generated by immunoSEQ multiplex PCR, the TCRdb table keeps only in-frame clones and is missing some. The table lists roughly 12,000 clones, roughly three quarters of them singletons, with less than 20% in the top ten. The receptor comes from a human donor with non-small cell lung cancer. The sequencing sample was made of uninvolved lung tissue not adjacent to the tumor. V is TRBV6-5 and J is TRBJ1-2; D unresolved. The CDR3, as DNA: TGTGCCAGCAGTACTACTAGTAGTGGCTTTGGCTACACCTTC. This gives the protein CASSTTSSGFGYTF.